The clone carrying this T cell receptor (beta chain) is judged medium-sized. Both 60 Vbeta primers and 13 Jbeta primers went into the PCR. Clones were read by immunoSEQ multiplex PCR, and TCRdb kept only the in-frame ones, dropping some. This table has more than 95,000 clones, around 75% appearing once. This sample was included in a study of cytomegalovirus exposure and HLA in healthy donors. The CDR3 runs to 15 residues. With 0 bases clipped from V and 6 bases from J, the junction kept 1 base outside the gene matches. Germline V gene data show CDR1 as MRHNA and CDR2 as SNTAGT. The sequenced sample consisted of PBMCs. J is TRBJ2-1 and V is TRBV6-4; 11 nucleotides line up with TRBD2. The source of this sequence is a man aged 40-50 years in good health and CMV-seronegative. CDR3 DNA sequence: TGTGCCAGCAGTGACTCTAGCGGGGGGGCCAATGAGCAGTTCTTC. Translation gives CASSDSSGGANEQFF.